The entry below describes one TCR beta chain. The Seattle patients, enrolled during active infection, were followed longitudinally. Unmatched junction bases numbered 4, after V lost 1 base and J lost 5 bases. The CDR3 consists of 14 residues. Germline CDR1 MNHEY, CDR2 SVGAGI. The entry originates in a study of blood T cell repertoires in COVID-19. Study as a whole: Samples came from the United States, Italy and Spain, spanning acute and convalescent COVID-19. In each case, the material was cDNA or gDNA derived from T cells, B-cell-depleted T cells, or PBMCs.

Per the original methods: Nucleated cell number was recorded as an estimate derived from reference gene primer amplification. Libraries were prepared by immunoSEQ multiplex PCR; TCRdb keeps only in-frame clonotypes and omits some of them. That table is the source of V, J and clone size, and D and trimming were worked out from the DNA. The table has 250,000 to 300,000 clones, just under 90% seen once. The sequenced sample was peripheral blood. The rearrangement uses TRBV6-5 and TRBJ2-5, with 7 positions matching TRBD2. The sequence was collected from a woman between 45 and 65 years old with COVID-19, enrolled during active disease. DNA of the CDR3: TGTGCCAGCAGTTACTGGGGGGAGGGGGAGACCCAGTACTTC. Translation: CASSYWGEGETQYF.